This TCR beta chain was obtained from a study of control samples from healthy donors and cancer patients. Germline values: CDR1 SGHRS, CDR2 YFSETQ. The CDR3 contains 14 residues. V was trimmed by 0 bases and J by 2 bases, leaving 7 bases between them. Generated by immunoSEQ multiplex PCR, the TCRdb table keeps only in-frame clones and is missing some. The sample records approximately 150,000 clones, around 96% being singletons. This rearrangement joins TRBV5-1 to TRBJ2-3, with D hard to call. Specimen: blood. The TCR originated in a woman in her 30s in good health. CDR3 protein: CASSLDTNTDTQYF. CDR3 bases: TGCGCCAGCAGCTTGGACACAAACACAGATACGCAGTATTTT.